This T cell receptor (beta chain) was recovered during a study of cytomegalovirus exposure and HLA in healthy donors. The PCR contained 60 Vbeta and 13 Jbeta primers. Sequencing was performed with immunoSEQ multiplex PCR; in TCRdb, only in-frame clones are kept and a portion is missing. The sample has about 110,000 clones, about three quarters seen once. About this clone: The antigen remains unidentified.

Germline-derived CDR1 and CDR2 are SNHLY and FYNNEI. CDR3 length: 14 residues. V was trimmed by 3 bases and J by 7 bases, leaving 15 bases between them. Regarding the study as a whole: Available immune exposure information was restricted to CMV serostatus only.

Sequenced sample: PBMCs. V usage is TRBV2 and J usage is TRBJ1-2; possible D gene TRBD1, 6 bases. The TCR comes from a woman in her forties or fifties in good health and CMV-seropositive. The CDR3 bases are TGTGCCAGCAGTGAGAATTTAGGGGGAAGTGGCTACACCTTC. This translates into CASSENLGGSGYTF.